These 3 T cell receptor beta chains originate from one sample sequenced in a study of blood T cell repertoires in COVID-19. Assay: immunoSEQ multiplex PCR; the TCRdb copy retains only in-frame clones and omits some. The sample includes about 240,000 clones, 75% to 85% seen only once; the top ten take 6.5% to 9%. The specimen was peripheral blood. The receptors shown here come from an elderly woman with COVID-19, enrolled during active disease.

The CDR3 nucleotides are TGTGCCAGCAGCTTGGGACAGACACTCAATCAGCCCCAGCATTTT. As protein: CASSLGQTLNQPQHF. The chain combines TRBV5-8 with TRBJ1-5; tentative D call: TRBD1 (5 bases). CDR1 SGHTS and CDR2 YDEGEE come from the germline V gene. The CDR3 sequence is 15 residues long. Trimming cost V 0 bases and J 3 bases, with 10 bases left between them.

J is TRBJ1-2 and V is TRBV28; D may be TRBD1 (6 bases). Looked up from germline, CDR1 is MDHEN and CDR2 is SYDVKM. The CDR3 runs 13 residues. V was pared by 7 bases and J by 4 bases, with 13 bases between. This chain's CDR3 is CASTSTGTYGYTF. CDR3 coding DNA: TGTGCCAGCACATCGACAGGCACCTATGGCTACACCTTC.

J is TRBJ2-5 and V is TRBV5-1; perhaps TRBD1 as D (5 bases). CDR3 length equals 14 residues. In germline, CDR1 is SGHRS, CDR2 YFSETQ. Trimming left V 7 bases short and J 1 base short, with 14 bases between. CDR3 coding DNA: TGCGCCAGCGCATCTAGACAGCTCCAAGAGACCCAGTACTTC. Its translation is CASASRQLQETQYF.